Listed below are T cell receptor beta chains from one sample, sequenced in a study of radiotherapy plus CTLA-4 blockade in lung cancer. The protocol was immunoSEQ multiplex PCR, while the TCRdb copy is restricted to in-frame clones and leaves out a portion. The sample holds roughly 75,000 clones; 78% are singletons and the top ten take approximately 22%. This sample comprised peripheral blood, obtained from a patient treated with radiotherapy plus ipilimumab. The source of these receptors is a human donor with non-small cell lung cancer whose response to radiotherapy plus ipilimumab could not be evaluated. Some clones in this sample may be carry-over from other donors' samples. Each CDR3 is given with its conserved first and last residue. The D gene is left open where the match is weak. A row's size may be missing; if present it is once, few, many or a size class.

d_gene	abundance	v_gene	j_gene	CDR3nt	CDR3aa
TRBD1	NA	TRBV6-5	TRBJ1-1	TGTGCCAGCAGTTACGGGGGACAGGTCGAGACTGAAGCTTTCTTT	CASSYGGQVETEAFF
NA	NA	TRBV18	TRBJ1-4	TGTGCCAGCTCACCACTCCCAGGATTTAATGAAAAACTGTTTTTT	CASSPLPGFNEKLFF
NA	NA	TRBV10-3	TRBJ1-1	TGTGCCACCGGGGATTGGGTGATCGACACTGAAGCTTTCTTT	CATGDWVIDTEAFF
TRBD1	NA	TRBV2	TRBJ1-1	TGTGCCAGCAGGGAACGACAGGGGAACACTGAAGCTTTCTTT	CASRERQGNTEAFF
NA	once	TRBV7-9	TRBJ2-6	TGTGCCAGCAGCTTTACAGGGTCTAGGGCCAACGTCCTGACTTTC	CASSFTGSRANVLTF
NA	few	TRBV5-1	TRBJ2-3	TGCGCCAGCAGCTTTTGGGGGCGGGATACGCAGTATTTT	CASSFWGRDTQYF
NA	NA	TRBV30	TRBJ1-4	TGTGCCTGGAGCTGGGGGTCGGGAAGCGGGGAAAAACTGTTTTTT	CAWSWGSGSGEKLFF
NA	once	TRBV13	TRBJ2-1	TGTGCCAGCAGCCCAGGGGGGAATTTGGACAATGAGCAGTTCTTC	CASSPGGNLDNEQFF
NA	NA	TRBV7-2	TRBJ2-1	TGTGCCAGCAGCCCGACAGACTACAATGAGCAGTTCTTC	CASSPTDYNEQFF
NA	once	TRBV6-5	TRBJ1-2	TGTGCCAGCAGTTACGGTGGGCAGAGTGGCTACACCTTC	CASSYGGQSGYTF
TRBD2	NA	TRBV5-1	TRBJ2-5	TGCGCCAGCAGCCCAGGCCGAGCGGGGGGCGCGGAGACCCAGTACTTC	CASSPGRAGGAETQYF
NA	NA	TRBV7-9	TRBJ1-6	TGTGCCAGCAGCTTAGGCACGGTTTCACCCCTCCACTTT	CASSLGTVSPLHF
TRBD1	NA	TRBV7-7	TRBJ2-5	TGTGCTAGCAGCCCCCATCAGGGGGTTCAGACCCAGTACTTC	CASSPHQGVQTQYF
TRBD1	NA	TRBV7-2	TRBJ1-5	TGTGCCAGCAGCCCGACAGGGGTAACCAATCAGCCCCAGCATTTT	CASSPTGVTNQPQHF
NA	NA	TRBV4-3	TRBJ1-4	TGCGCCAGCAGCCAAGTAGTGAGGACAGCCGGAGAAAAACTGTTTTTT	CASSQVVRTAGEKLFF
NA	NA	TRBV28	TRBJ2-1	TGTGCCAGCAGCAAGATGCCTATATACAATGAGCAGTTCTTC	CASSKMPIYNEQFF
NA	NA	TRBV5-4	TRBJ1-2	TGTGCCAGCGGCGGAAGGGGACTTAACTATGGCTACACCTTC	CASGGRGLNYGYTF
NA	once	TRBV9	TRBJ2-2	TGTGCCAGCAGCCCCCGACAGGAAGGAACCGGGGAGCTGTTTTTT	CASSPRQEGTGELFF
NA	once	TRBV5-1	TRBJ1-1	TGCGCCAGCAGCTTGGGGGGAGCGAACACTGAAGCCTTCTTT	CASSLGGANTEAFF
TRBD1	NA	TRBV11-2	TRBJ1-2	TGTGCCAGCAGCTTAGTCCGGGACAGGGCGGGCTACACCTTC	CASSLVRDRAGYTF
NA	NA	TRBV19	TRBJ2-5	TGTGCCAGTAGTATACTTGACGGGGTTCAAGAGACCCAGTACTTC	CASSILDGVQETQYF
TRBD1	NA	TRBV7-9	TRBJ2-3	TGTGCCAGCAGCCTGGGGACAGGGGGTAACACAGATACGCAGTATTTT	CASSLGTGGNTDTQYF
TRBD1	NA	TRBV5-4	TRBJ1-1	TGTGCCAGCAGCTTGAGACAGGGTGGGGCTGAAGCTTTCTTT	CASSLRQGGAEAFF
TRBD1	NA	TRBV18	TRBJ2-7	TGTGCCAGCTCATGGACAGGGAGATCCTACGAGCAGTACTTC	CASSWTGRSYEQYF
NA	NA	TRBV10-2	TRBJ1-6	TGCGCCACTGTGGGGGCAGGGTTCAATTCACCCCTCCACTTT	CATVGAGFNSPLHF
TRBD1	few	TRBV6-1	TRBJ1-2	TGTGCCGCCAACAGGGGGCAGAGGGGCTACACCTTC	CAANRGQRGYTF
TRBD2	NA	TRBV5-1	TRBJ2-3	TGCGCCAGCAGCTTGGGGTCTAGCGGGGGGTTAACAGATACGCAGTATTTT	CASSLGSSGGLTDTQYF
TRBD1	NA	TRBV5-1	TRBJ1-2	TGCGCCAGCAGCTTGGGGACAGGGGAGGATGGCTACACCTTC	CASSLGTGEDGYTF
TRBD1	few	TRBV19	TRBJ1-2	TGTGCCAGTAGGTACACAGGGGAAGAGGGTGGCTACACCTTC	CASRYTGEEGGYTF
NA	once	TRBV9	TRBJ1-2	TGTGCCAGCAGCGTAGTCAGGACAGTTAACTATGGCTACACCTTC	CASSVVRTVNYGYTF
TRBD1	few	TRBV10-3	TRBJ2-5	TGTGCCATCAGTGAGGCTGACAGGGGCCTAGAGACCCAGTACTTC	CAISEADRGLETQYF
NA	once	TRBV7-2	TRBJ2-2	TGTGCCAGCAGCTTGGGTGTAGCTCGCACCGGGGAGCTGTTTTTT	CASSLGVARTGELFF
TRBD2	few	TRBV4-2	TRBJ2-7	TGTGCCAGCAGCCAAACCGGGACTATGGACGAGCAGTACTTC	CASSQTGTMDEQYF
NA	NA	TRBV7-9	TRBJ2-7	TGTGCCAGCAGCTTAGGGGGGGGCGTGTACTTC	CASSLGGGVYF
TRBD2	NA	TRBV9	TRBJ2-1	TGTGCCAGCAGCGTAGATAGCGGGGGAGTCTCCTACAATGAGCAGTTCTTC	CASSVDSGGVSYNEQFF
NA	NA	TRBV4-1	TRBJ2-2	TGCGCCAGCAGCTATCCCGGGAAGCTAAACACCGGGGAGCTGTTTTTT	CASSYPGKLNTGELFF
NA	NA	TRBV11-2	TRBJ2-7	TGTGCCAGCAGCTTAAGAAGCGGGCACTCCTACGAGCAGTACTTC	CASSLRSGHSYEQYF
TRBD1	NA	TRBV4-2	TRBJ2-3	TGTGCCAGCAGCCAAGATCTGCAGGGGGTGGCAGATACGCAGTATTTT	CASSQDLQGVADTQYF
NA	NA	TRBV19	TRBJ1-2	TGTGCCACCCAAGGCCGGGTTCCCTCTTTTAACTATGGCTACACCTTC	CATQGRVPSFNYGYTF
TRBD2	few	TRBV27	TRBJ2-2	TGTGCCAGCAGACGACTAGCGGGGGGCCTCCTTAACACCGGGGAGCTGTTTTTT	CASRRLAGGLLNTGELFF
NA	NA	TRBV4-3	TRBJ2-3	TGCGCCAGCAGCCGGAGGGTTAGCACAGATACGCAGTATTTT	CASSRRVSTDTQYF
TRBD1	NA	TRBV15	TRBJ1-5	TGTGCTACCAGCAGAGAAGGGGGGACAGGGGGCGCGCCCCAGCATTTT	CATSREGGTGGAPQHF
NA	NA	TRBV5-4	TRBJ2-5	TGTGCCAGCAGCTTTGAAGGGGTCCGGGAGACCCAGTACTTC	CASSFEGVRETQYF
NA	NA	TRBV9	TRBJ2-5	TGTGCCAGCAGCGTGAGGGTGGGGAAGGAGACCCAGTACTTC	CASSVRVGKETQYF
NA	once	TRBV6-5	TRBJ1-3	TGTGCCAGCAGTCACCAGGGATCGCATGGAAACACCATATATTTT	CASSHQGSHGNTIYF
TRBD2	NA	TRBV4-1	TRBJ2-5	TGCGCCAGCAGCCCGGGACTAGCGGGGTTCCAAGAGACCCAGTACTTC	CASSPGLAGFQETQYF
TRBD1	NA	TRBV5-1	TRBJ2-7	TGTGCCAGCAGCTTGGGACAGGGGTCCTACGAGCAGTACTTC	CASSLGQGSYEQYF
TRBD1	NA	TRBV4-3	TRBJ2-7	TGCGCCAGCAGCCAAGATTCGAGGGGGCTCGAGCAGTACTTC	CASSQDSRGLEQYF
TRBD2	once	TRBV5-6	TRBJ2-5	TGTGCCAGCAGCCGGGGGGGGCAGACCTTTCAAGAGACCCAGTACTTC	CASSRGGQTFQETQYF
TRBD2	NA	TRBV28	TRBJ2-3	TGTGCCAGCAGTATTATAGCGGGGGGGAACACAGATACGCAGTATTTT	CASSIIAGGNTDTQYF
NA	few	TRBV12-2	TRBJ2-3	TGTGCAAGTCGCCCCCGGAAGGGAGGGGCAGATACGCAGTATTTT	CASRPRKGGADTQYF
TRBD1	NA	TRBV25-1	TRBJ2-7	TGTGCCAGCAGTGATCCTACCCGGACAGGGGACGAGCAGTACTTC	CASSDPTRTGDEQYF
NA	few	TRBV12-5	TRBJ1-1	TGTGCTAGTGGGGCGGACTTGCCGAACACTGAAGCTTTCTTT	CASGADLPNTEAFF
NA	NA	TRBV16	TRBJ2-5	TGTGCCAGCAGCCAGAGAACGGAGACCCAGTACTTC	CASSQRTETQYF
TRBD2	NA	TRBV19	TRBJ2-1	TGTGCCAGTAGTCGGACTAGCGGGGGTCAAAATGAGCAGTTCTTC	CASSRTSGGQNEQFF
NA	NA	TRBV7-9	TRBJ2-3	TGTGCCAGCGTAAAGGCTGAGGCAGATACGCAGTATTTT	CASVKAEADTQYF
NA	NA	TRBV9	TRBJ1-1	TGTGCCAGCAGCGACAGGGATTACACTGAAGCTTTCTTT	CASSDRDYTEAFF